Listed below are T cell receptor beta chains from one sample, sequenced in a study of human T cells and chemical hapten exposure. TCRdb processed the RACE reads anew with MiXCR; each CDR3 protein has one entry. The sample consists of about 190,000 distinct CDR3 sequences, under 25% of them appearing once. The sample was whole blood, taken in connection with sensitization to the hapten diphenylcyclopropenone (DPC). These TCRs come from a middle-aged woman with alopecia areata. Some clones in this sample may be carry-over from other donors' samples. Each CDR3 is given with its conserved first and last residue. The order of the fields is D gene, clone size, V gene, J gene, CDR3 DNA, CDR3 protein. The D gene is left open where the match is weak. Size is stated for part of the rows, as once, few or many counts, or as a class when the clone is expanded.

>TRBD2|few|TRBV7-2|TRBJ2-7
TGTGCCAGCAGCTTAGGGGGAGGGGCCCACTTCTACGAGCAGTACTTC
CASSLGGGAHFYEQYF
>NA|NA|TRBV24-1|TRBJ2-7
TGTGCCACCAGTGACCCGGACAGATTCGAGCAGTACTTC
CATSDPDRFEQYF
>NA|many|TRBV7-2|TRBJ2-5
TGTGCCAGCAGCTTAAGGGGGGACGAGACCCAGTACTTC
CASSLRGDETQYF
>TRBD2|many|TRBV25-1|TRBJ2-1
TGTGCCAGCAGTGAATGGGGGACTAGCGGGAGAGAGCAGTTCTTC
CASSEWGTSGREQFF
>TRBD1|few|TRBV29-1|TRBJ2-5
TGCAGCGTTGGCGGGACAGGGGGCCAAGAGACCCAGTACTTC
CSVGGTGGQETQYF
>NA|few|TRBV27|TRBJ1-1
TGTGCCAGCAGCCGCAGGGGTGGTGTAGGAGACACTGAAGCTTTCTTT
CASSRRGGVGDTEAFF
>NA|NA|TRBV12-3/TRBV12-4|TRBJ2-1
TGTGCCAGCAGTTTGAGGCCTCTTAGGGGTGAGCAGTTCTTC
CASSLRPLRGEQFF
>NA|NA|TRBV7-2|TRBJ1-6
TGTGCCAGCAGCTCCAACCAAATGGCCTCGCGGTCACCCCTCCACTTT
CASSSNQMASRSPLHF
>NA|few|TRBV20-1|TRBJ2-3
TGCAGTGCTGCCCGAAGCGGTAGCACAGATACGCAGTATTTT
CSAARSGSTDTQYF
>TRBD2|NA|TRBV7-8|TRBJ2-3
TGTGCCAGCAGCCCCGGACTAGCGGGAGGGCGATTGTTGGGAGATACGCAGTATTTT
CASSPGLAGGRLLGDTQYF
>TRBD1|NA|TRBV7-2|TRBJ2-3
TGTGCCAGCAGCTTGACAGGGGTGCGAGATACGCAGTATTTT
CASSLTGVRDTQYF
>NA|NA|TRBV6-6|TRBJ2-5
TGTGCCAGCAAAATCCTGGCGGCAGAGACCCAGTACTTC
CASKILAAETQYF
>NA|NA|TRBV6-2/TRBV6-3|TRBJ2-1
TGTGCCAGCAGTTACCTAGTAAGCTATGAGCAGTTCTTC
CASSYLVSYEQFF
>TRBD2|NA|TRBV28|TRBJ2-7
TGTGCCAGCAGTTTTAGGACTAGCGGGAGGTACGAGCAGTACTTC
CASSFRTSGRYEQYF
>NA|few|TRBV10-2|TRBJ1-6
TGCGCCAGCAGTGATAGAGGGAATTCACCCCTCCACTTT
CASSDRGNSPLHF
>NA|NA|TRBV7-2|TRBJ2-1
TGTGCCAGCAGCTTCACGGTTTCCAATGAGCAGTTCTTC
CASSFTVSNEQFF
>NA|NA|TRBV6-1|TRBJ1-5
TGTGCCAGCAAAAGGGAGGCTTATCAGCCCCAGCATTTT
CASKREAYQPQHF
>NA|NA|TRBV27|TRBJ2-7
TGTGCCAGCAGTTTTACGGGGGCCCCTACCTACGAGCAGTACTTC
CASSFTGAPTYEQYF
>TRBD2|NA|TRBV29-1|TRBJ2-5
TGCAGCGTGGCGGCGGGGACTAGCGGGAGATACCAAGAGACCCAGTACTTC
CSVAAGTSGRYQETQYF
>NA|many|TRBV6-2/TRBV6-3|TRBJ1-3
TGTGCCACGCTCGCGGGCTCTGGAAACACCATATATTTT
CATLAGSGNTIYF
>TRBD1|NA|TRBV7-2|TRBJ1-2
TGTGCCAGCAGCTTAGACAGGGGAGGTGGCTACACCTTC
CASSLDRGGGYTF